Sequencing of this TCR beta chain was carried out in a study of CD8 T cells in ankylosing spondylitis. TCRdb ran MiXCR on the 5' RACE reads and lists one entry per CDR3 protein. The sample comprises under 550,000 distinct CDR3 sequences, 25% to 30% of which are singletons, and roughly 0.9% rests with the top ten. Note on this clonotype: Its specificity is not known.

This CDR3 has 15 residues. Germline V gives CDR1 SGHRS, CDR2 YFSETQ. V was clipped by 0 bases and J by 7 bases, with 16 bases between them. General observations from the study: Among TCR beta sequences, a motif of 7 to 9 highly homologous variants appeared characteristic of ankylosing spondylitis blood.

The sequenced sample consisted of blood, either unsorted or a sorted T cell fraction (not recorded which). The receptor's source is a male donor with ankylosing spondylitis. The chain recombines TRBV5-1 with TRBJ1-2; D might be TRBD1 (5 bases). The CDR3 DNA is TGCGCCAGCAGCTTGGACCCTTTTAGGGGCGGTGGCTACACCTTC. Translated: CASSLDPFRGGGYTF. Together with reference TRBV5-1 and TRBJ1-2, the CDR3 gives the full variable domain: KAGVTQTPRYLIKTRGQQVTLSCSPISGHRSVSWYQQTPGQGLQFLFEYFSETQRNKGNFPGRFSGRQFSNSRSEMNVSTLELGDSALYLCASSLDPFRGGGYTFGSGTRLTVV.